The 16 T cell receptor beta chains listed next were all sequenced from one sample in a study of blood T cells in healthy people across ages. Sample-barcoded 5' priming and a J-beta primer mix drove a second PCR of about 6 to 11 cycles. TCRdb recomputed calls from the 5' RACE reads with MiXCR, one row per CDR3 protein. The data show about 1,500,000 distinct CDR3 sequences, with 42% seen just once and roughly 7.7% held by the top ten. The source material was blood. These receptors were obtained from a woman in her late teens or twenties in good health.

The V and J genes are TRBV7-3 and TRBJ2-2; D is unclear. This CDR3 has 14 residues. The V end was cut by 2 bases, the J end by 4 bases, with 8 bases between. Germline values: CDR1 SGHTA, CDR2 FQGTGA. The CDR3 DNA is TGTGCCAGCAGCTTAGAGTGGAGCACCGGGGAGCTGTTTTTT. Amino acid sequence: CASSLEWSTGELFF.

The chain is built from TRBV20-1 and TRBJ2-6; TRBD1 agrees at 7 bases. The germline CDR1 and CDR2 sequences are DFQATT and SNEGSKA (reference sequence). This CDR3 spans 17 amino acids. Unmatched junction bases numbered 6, after V lost 0 bases and J lost 1 base. The CDR3 sequence is CSARDPLRGSGANVLTF. The CDR3 region has the DNA TGCAGTGCTAGAGATCCCCTCAGGGGGTCTGGGGCCAACGTCCTGACTTTC.

This rearrangement joins TRBV6-2 or TRBV6-3 to TRBJ1-4; D not certain. The V and J ends lost 9 bases and 8 bases respectively, with 13 bases between them. CDR1 is MNHEY, CDR2 SVGEGT, per germline. There are 12 residues in the CDR3. CDR3 sequence (DNA): TGTGCCAGTTGGGATCCGGGGGAAAAACTGTTTTTT. This encodes CASWDPGEKLFF.

J is TRBJ1-1 and V is TRBV4-3; D gene ambiguous. Germline V gene lookup returns CDR1 LGHNA and CDR2 YSLEER. Trimming pared 5 bases from V and 5 bases from J, leaving 18 bases between. The CDR3 is made up of 15 amino acids. The DNA for the CDR3 is TGCGCCAGCAGCAAGGACGGGGTTCTGAGGACTGAAGCTTTCTTT. Translated: CASSKDGVLRTEAFF.

Regarding this clonotype: One end of the junction fails to match germline, which may point to a read error. This chain links TRBV25-1 with TRBJ1-2; tentative D call: TRBD1 (5 bases). Germline V gives CDR1 MGHDK, CDR2 SYGVNS. The CDR3 is 13 residues long. The CDR3 here is CVSSSGQRRGYTF. The CDR3 nucleotides are TGTGTCAGCAGTTCGGGGCAAAGGCGTGGCTACACCTTC.

V and J are TRBV12-3 or TRBV12-4 and TRBJ2-7; D call uncertain. CDR3 length: 16 amino acids. The V and J ends lost 8 bases and 2 bases respectively, with 22 bases between them. CDR3 DNA sequence: TGTGCCAGCCGAGATCGCGGAAGTGATGGAACCTACGAGCAGTACTTC. This translates into CASRDRGSDGTYEQYF.

This clonotype has just a few counts. The genes are TRBV27 and TRBJ1-6; D gene unclear. CDR1 is MNHEY, CDR2 SMNVEV, per germline (reference sequence). The CDR3 is 14 amino acids. V lost 7 bases and J 7 bases, leaving 14 bases between the germline ends. The CDR3 is CASTPGVENSPLHF. The CDR3 bases are TGTGCCAGCACCCCTGGGGTCGAGAATTCACCCCTCCACTTT.

This chain uses TRBV7-9 with TRBJ1-2; TRBD1 matches at 8 bases. Per germline, CDR1 SEHNR and CDR2 FQNEAQ (reference sequence). With V trimmed by 2 bases and J by 1 base, 3 bases remained unmatched. This CDR3 spans 15 amino acids. The CDR3 bases are TGTGCCAGCAGCTTACAGGGGGCTGATAACTATGGCTACACCTTC. This encodes CASSLQGADNYGYTF. Supplemented by reference TRBV7-9 and TRBJ1-2, the full variable domain reads DTGVSQNPRHKITKRGQNVTFRCDPISEHNRLYWYRQTLGQGPEFLTYFQNEAQLEKSRLLSDRFSAERPKGSFSTLEIQRTEQGDSAMYLCASSLQGADNYGYTFGSGTRLTVV.

The genes are TRBV5-5 and TRBJ2-1, with 8 bases matching TRBD1. V lost 5 bases and J lost 5; bases outside the gene matches: 12. The CDR3 consists of 16 residues. In germline, CDR1 is SGHKS, CDR2 YYEKEE (reference sequence). For the CDR3, the DNA is TGTGCCAGCAGTTGGGGCCAGGGGGCGCGGGACAATGAGCAGTTCTTC. It yields the protein CASSWGQGARDNEQFF.

This clonotype has only a few counts. This sequence joins TRBV27 and TRBJ2-2, with 7 bases fitting TRBD1. This CDR3 spans 14 amino acids. J was trimmed by 5 bases and V by 5 bases; bases with no gene match: 5. CDR1 is MNHEY, CDR2 SMNVEV, per germline (reference sequence). The CDR3 DNA is TGTGCCAGCAGTAGGGACAGTGGGACCGGGGAGCTGTTTTTT. It translates to CASSRDSGTGELFF.

This clonotype turned up a few times. The chain joins TRBV7-9 to TRBJ2-1, with 10 bases identical to TRBD1. The CDR3 has 14 amino acids. CDR1 is SEHNR and CDR2 is FQNEAQ in the germline V gene (reference sequence). Trimming cost V 6 bases and J 6 bases; bases outside gene matches: 5. The CDR3: CASRWDRGGNEQFF. The DNA of the CDR3 is TGTGCCAGCAGATGGGACAGGGGTGGCAATGAGCAGTTCTTC.

The chain has TRBV5-1 and TRBJ1-2; D is uncertain. Per the germline V gene, CDR1 is SGHRS and CDR2 is YFSETQ. Trimming stripped 0 bases from V and 1 base from J, with 19 bases between. This CDR3 comprises 18 residues. The CDR3 sequence is CASSLGAPDGVYNYGYTF. The CDR3 coding sequence is TGCGCCAGCAGCTTGGGTGCTCCCGACGGGGTTTATAACTATGGCTACACCTTC.

This clonotype was detected a few times. The rearrangement links TRBV12-3 or TRBV12-4 to TRBJ2-3; D possibly corresponds to TRBD2 (6 bases). With 10 bases removed from V and 7 bases from J, the gap between germline ends came to 18 bases. CDR3 length: 13 amino acids. The CDR3 spells CAIGVLAFNTQYF. CDR3 sequence (DNA): TGTGCCATTGGTGTCCTAGCGTTCAATACGCAGTATTTT.

This clonotype came up once. V and J are TRBV12-3 or TRBV12-4 and TRBJ2-2; no clear D gene. The V gene lost 2 bases and the J gene lost 7 bases, with 8 bases spanning the gap. This CDR3 spans 13 amino acids. CDR3 nucleotide sequence: TGTGCCAGCAGTTTAATGCGGAACGGGGAGCTGTTTTTT. Translation: CASSLMRNGELFF.

The DNA of the CDR3 is TGTGCCAGCAGTTCCCCGACAGGTCGCTACGAGCAGTACTTC. Its translation: CASSSPTGRYEQYF. The chain is built from TRBV28 and TRBJ2-7; D is possibly TRBD1 (6 bases). The CDR3 runs 14 residues. The V gene lost 4 bases and the J gene lost 3 bases, with 13 bases spanning the gap. Germline CDR1 reads MDHEN; CDR2 reads SYDVKM.

The chain employs TRBV12-3 or TRBV12-4 and TRBJ1-5; 11 nucleotides align to TRBD1. The CDR3 loop spans 12 amino acids. V shed 8 bases and J 9 bases; nucleotides not matched to a gene: 3. In DNA form, the CDR3 reads TGTGCCAGCGGACAGGGGGCAGGGCCCCAGCATTTT. Its translation: CASGQGAGPQHF.